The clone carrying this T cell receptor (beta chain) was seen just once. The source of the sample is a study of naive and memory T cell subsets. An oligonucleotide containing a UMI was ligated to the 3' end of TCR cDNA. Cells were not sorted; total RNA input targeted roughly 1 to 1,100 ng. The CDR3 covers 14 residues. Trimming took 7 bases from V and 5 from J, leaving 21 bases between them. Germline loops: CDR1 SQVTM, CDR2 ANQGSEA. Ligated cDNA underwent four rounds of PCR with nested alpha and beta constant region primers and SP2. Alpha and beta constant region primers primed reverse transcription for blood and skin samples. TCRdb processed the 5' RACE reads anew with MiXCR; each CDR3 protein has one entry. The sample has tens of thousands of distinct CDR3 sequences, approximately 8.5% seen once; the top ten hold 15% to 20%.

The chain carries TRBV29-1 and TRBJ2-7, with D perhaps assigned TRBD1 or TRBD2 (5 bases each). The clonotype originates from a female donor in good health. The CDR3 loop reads CSAAPGPLGDEQYF. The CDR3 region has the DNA TGCAGCGCTGCACCGGGACCGCTAGGGGACGAGCAGTACTTC.